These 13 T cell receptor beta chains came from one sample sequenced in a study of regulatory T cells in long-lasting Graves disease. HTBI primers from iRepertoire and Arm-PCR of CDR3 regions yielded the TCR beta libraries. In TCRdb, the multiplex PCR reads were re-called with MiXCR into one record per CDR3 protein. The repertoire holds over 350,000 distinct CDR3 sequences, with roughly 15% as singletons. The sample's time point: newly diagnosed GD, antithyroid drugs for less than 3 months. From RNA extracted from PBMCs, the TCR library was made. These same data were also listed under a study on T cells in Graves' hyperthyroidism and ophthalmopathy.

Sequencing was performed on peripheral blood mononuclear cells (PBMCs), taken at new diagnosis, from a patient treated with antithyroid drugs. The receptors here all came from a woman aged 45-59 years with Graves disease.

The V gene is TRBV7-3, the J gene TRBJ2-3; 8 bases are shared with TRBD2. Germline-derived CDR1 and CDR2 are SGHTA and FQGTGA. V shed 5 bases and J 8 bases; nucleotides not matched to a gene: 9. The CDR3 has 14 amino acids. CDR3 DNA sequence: TGTGCCAGCAGCCAAAGCGGGAGAGAAGCTACGCAGTATTTT. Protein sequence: CASSQSGREATQYF.

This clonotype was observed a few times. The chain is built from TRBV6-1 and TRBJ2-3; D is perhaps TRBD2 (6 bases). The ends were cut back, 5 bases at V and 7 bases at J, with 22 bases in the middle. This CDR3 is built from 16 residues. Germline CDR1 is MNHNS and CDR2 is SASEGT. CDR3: CASSPRDFLGDYTQYF. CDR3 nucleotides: TGTGCCAGCAGTCCTAGGGACTTCCTAGGCGATTATACGCAGTATTTT.

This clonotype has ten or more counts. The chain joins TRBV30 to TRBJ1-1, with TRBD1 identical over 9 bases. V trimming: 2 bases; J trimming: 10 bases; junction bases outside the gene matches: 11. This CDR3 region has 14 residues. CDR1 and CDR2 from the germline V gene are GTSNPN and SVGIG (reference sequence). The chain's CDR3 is CAWSTRDRAQVAFF. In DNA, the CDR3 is TGTGCCTGGAGTACCCGGGACAGGGCGCAAGTAGCTTTCTTT.

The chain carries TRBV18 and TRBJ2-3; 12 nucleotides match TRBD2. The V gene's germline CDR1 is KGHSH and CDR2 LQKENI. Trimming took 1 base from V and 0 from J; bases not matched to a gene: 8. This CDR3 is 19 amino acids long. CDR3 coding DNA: TGTGCCAGCTCACCACGGTTGACTAGCGGGAGCTCTAGCACAGATACGCAGTATTTT. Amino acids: CASSPRLTSGSSSTDTQYF.

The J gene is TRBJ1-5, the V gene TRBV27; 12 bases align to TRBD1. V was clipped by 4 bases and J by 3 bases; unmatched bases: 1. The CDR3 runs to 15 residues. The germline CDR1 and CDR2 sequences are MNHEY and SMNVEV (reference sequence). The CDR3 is CASSSGQGANQPQHF. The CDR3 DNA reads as TGTGCCAGCAGTTCGGGACAGGGGGCCAATCAGCCCCAGCATTTT.

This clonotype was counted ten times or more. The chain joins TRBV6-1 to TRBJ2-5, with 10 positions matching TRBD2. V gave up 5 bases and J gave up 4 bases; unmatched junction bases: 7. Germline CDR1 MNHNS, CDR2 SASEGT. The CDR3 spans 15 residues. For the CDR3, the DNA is TGTGCCAGCAGTAATCGACTAGCGGGCCTAGAGACCCAGTACTTC. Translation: CASSNRLAGLETQYF.

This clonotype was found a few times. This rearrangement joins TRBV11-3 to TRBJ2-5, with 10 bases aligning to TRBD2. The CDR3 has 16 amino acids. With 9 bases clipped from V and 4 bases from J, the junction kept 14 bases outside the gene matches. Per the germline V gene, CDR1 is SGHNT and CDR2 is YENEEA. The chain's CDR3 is CASSIEAGGPGETQYF. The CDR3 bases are TGTGCCAGTAGTATAGAAGCGGGAGGGCCCGGAGAGACCCAGTACTTC.

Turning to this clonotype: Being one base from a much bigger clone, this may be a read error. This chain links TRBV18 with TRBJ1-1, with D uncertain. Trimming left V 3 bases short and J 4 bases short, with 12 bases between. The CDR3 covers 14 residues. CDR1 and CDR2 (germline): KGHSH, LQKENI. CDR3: CASSPGRLGTEAFF. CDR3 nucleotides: TGTGCCAGCTCACCGGGGAGGCTCGGCACTGAAGCTTTCTTT.

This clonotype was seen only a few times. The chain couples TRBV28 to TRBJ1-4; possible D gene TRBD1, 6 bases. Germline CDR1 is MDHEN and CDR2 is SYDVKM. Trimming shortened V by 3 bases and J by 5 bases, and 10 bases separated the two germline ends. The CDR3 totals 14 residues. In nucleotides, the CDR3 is TGTGCCAGCAGTTTTACAGGGAGGAATGAAAAACTGTTTTTT. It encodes CASSFTGRNEKLFF.

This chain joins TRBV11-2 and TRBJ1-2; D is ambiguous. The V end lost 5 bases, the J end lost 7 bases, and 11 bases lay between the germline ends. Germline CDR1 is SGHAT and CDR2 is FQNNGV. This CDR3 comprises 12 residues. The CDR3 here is CASSGLDCGYTF. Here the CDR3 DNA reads TGTGCCAGCAGCGGTCTGGACTGTGGCTACACCTTC.

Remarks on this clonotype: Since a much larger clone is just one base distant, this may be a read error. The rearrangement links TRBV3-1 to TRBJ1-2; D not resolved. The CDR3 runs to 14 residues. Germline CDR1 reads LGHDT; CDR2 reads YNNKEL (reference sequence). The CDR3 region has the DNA TGTGACAGCAGCCGAGGCGCTGGTAACTATGGCTACACCTTC. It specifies CDSSRGAGNYGYTF.

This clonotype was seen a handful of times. The CDR3 DNA reads TGTGCCAGCTCACCGCAGACAGCTGAAGCTTTCTTT. Amino acids: CASSPQTAEAFF. This chain uses TRBV18 with TRBJ1-1; a possible D gene is TRBD1 (5 bases). The CDR3 runs 12 residues. Germline CDR1 KGHSH, CDR2 LQKENI. Trimming stripped 3 bases from V and 6 bases from J, with 8 bases between.

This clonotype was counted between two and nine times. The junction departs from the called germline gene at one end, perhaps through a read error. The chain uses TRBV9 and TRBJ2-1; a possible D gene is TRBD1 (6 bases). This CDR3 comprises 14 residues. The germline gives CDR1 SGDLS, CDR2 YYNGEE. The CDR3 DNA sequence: TGTGCCAGCAGCCCAGGACAGCGATACAATGAGCAATTCTTC. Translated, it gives CASSPGQRYNEQFF.